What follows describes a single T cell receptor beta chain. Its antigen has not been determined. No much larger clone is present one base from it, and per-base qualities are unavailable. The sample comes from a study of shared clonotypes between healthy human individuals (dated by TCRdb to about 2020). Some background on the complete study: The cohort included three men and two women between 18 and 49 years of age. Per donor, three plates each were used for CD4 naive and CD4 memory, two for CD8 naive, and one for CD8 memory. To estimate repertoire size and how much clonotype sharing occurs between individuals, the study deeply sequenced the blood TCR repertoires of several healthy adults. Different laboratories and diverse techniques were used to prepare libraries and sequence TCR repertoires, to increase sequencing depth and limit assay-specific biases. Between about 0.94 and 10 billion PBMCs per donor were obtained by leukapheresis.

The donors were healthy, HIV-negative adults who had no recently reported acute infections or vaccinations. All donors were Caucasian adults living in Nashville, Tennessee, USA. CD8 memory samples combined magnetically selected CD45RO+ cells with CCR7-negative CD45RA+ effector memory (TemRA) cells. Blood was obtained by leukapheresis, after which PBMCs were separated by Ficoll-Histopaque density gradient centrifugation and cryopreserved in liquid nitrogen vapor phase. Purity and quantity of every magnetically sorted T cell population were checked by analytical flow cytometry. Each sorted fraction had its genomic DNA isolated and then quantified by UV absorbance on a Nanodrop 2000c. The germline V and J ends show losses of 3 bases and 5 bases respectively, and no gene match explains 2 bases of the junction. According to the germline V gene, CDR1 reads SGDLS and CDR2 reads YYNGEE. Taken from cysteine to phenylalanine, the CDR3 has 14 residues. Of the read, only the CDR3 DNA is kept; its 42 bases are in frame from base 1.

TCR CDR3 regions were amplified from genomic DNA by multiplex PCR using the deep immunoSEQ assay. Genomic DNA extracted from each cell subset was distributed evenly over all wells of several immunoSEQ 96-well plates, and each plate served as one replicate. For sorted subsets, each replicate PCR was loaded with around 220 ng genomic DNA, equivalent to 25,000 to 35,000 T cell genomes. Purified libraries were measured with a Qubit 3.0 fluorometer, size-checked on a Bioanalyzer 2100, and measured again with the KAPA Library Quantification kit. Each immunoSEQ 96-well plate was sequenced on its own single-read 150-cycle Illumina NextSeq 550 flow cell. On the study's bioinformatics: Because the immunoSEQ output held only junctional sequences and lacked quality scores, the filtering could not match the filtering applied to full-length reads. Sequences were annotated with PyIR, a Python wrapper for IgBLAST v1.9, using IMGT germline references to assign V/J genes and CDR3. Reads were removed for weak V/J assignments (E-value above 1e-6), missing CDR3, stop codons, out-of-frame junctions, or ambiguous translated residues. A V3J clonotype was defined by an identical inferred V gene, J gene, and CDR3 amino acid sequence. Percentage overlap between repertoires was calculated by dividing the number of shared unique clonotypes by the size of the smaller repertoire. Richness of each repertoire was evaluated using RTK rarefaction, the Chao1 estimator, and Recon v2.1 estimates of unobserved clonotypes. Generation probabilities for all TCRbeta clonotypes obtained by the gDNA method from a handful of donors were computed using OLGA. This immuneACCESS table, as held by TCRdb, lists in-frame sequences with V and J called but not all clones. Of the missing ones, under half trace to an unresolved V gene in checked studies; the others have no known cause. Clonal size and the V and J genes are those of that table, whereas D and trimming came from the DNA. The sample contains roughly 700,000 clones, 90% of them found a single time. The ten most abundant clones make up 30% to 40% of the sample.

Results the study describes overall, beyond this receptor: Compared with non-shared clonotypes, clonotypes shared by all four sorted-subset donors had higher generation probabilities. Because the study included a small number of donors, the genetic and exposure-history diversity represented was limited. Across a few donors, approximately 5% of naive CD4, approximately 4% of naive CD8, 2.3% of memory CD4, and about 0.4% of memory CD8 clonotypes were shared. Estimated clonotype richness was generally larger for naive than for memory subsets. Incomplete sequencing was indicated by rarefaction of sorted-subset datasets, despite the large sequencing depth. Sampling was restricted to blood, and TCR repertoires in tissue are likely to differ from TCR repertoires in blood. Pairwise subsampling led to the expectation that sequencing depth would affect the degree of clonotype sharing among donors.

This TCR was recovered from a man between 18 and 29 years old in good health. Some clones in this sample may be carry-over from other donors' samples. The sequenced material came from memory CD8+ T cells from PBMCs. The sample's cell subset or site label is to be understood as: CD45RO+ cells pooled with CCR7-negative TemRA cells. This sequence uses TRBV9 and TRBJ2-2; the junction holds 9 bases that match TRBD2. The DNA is TGTGCCAGCAGCGCTAGCGGGACTACCGGGGAGCTGTTTTTT. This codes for CASSASGTTGELFF. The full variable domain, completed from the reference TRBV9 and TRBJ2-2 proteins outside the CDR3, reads DSGVTQTPKHLITATGQRVTLRCSPRSGDLSVYWYQQSLDQGLQFLIQYYNGEERAKGNILERFSAQQFPDLHSELNLSSLELGDSALYFCASSASGTTGELFFGEGSRLTVL.